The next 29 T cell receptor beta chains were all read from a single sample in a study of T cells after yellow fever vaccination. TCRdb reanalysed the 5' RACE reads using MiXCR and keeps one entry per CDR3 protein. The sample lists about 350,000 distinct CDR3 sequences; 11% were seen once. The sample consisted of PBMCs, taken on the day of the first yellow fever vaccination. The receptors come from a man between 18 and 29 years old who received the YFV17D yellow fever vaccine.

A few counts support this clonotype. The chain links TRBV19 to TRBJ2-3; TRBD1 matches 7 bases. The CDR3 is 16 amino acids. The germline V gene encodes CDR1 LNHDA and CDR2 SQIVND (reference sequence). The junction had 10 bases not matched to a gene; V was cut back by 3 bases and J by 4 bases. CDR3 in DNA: TGTGCCAGTAGTATCCAAGGGGGCCGATCCGCAGATACGCAGTATTTT. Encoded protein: CASSIQGGRSADTQYF.

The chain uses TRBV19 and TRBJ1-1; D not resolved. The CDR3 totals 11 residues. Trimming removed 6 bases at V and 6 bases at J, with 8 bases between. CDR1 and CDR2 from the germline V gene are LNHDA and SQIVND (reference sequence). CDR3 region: CASRAGAEAFF. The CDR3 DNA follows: TGTGCCAGTAGGGCGGGCGCTGAAGCTTTCTTT.

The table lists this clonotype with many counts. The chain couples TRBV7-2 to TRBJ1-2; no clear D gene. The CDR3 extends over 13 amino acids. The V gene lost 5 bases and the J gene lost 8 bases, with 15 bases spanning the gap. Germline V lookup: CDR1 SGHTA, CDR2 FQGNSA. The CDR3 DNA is TGTGCCAGCAGCCCCCGGCGTGACGCGGGCTACACCTTC. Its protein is CASSPRRDAGYTF. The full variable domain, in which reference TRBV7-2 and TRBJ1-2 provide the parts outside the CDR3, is GAGVSQSPSNKVTEKGKDVELRCDPISGHTALYWYRQSLGQGLEFLIYFQGNSAPDKSGLPSDRFSAERTGGSVSTLTIQRTQQEDSAVYLCASSPRRDAGYTFGSGTRLTVV.

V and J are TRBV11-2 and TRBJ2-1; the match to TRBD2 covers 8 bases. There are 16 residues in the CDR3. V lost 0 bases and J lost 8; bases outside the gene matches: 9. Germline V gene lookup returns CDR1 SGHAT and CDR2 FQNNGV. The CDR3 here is CASSLETGGHLDEQFF. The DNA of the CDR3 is TGTGCCAGCAGCTTAGAAACGGGGGGGCATCTGGATGAGCAGTTCTTC.

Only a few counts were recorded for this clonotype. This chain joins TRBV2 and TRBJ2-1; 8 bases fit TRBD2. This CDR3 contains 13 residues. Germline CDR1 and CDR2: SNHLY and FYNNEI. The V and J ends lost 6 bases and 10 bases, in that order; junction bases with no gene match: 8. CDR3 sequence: CASRGGLAGEQFF. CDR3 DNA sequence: TGTGCCAGCAGGGGTGGACTAGCTGGGGAGCAGTTCTTC.

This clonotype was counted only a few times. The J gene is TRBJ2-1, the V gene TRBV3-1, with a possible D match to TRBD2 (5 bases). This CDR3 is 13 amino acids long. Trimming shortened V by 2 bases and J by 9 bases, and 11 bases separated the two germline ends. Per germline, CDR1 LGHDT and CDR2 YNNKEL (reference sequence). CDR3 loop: CASSQMRAFEQFF. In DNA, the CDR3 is TGTGCCAGCAGCCAAATGAGGGCCTTTGAGCAGTTCTTC.

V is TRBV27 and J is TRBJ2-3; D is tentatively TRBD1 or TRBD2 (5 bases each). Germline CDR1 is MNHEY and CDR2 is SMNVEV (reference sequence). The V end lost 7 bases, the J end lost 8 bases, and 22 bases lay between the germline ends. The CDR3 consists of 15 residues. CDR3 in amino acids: CASTREGWGWVTQYF. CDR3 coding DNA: TGTGCCAGCACTCGAGAGGGTTGGGGGTGGGTTACGCAGTATTTT.

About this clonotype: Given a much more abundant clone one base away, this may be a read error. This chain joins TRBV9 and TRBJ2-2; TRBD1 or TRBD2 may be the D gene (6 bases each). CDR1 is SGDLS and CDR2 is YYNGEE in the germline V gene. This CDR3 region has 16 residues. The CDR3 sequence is CASNVGGQWNTGELFF. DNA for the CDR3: TGTGCCAGCAACGTAGGGGGGCAGTGGAACACCGGGGAGCTGTTTTTT.

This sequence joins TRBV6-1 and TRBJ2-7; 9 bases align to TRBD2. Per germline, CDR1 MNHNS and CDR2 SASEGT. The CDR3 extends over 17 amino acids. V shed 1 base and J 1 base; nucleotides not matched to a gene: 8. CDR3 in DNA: TGTGCCAGCAGTGAAGGGAGCGGGGGGACGGAATCCTACGAGCAGTACGTC. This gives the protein CASSEGSGGTESYEQYV.

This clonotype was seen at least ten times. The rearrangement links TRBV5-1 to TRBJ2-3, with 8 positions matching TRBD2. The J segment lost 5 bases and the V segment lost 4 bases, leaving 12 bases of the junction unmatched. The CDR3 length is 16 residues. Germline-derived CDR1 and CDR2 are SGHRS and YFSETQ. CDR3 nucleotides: TGCGCCAGCAGCAGAACGACTAGCGAAGGGGGAGATACGCAGTATTTT. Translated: CASSRTTSEGGDTQYF.

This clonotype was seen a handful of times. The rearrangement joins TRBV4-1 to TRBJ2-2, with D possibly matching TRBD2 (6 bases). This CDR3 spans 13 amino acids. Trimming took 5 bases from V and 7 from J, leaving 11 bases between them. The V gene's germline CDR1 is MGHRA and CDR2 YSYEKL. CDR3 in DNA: TGCGCCAGCAGCTCAGCGGGTCGCGGGGAGCTGTTTTTT. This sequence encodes CASSSAGRGELFF.

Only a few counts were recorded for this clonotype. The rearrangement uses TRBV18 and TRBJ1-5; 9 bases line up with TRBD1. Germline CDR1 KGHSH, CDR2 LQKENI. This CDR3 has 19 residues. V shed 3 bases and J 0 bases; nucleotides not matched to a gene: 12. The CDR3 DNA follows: TGTGCCAGCTCACCCCCAGGGACAGGGTTGGCTATTAGCAATCAGCCCCAGCATTTT. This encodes CASSPPGTGLAISNQPQHF.

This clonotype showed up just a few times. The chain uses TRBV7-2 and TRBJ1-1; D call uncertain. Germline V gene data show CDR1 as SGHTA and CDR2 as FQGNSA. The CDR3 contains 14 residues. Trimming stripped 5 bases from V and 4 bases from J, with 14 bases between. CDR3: CASSRRTRGTEAFF. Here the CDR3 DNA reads TGTGCCAGCAGCCGCAGGACTCGGGGCACTGAAGCTTTCTTT.

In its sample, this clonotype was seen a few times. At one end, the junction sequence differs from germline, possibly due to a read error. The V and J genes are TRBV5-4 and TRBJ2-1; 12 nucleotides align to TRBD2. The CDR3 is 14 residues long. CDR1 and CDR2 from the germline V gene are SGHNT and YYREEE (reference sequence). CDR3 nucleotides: TGTGCCAGCAGCTTGGTAGCTAGCGGGGGGGCCGGGACGTTC. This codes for CASSLVASGGAGTF.

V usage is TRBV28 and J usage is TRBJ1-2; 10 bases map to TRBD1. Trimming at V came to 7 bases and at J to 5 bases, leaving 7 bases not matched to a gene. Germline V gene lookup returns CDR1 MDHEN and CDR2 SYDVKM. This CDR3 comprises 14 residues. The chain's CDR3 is CASTHGTGEYGYTF. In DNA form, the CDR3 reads TGTGCCAGCACCCATGGGACAGGGGAATATGGCTACACCTTC.

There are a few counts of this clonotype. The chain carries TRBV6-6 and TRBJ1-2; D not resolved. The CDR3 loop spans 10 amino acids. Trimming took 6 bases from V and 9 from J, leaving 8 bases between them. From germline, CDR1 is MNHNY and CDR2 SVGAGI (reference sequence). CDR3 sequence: CASRRFSYTF. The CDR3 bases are TGTGCCAGCAGGAGGTTCAGCTACACCTTC.

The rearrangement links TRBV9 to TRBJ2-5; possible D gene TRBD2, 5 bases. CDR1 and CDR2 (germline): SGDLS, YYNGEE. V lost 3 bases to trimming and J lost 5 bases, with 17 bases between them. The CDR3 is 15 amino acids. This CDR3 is CASSDNPGKGETQYF. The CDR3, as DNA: TGTGCCAGCAGCGACAATCCGGGAAAAGGGGAGACCCAGTACTTC.

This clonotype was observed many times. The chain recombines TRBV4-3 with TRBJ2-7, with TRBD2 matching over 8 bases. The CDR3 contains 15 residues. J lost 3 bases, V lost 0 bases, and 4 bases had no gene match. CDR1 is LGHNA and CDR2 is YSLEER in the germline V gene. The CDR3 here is CASSQERGGFYEQYV. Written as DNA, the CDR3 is TGCGCCAGCAGCCAAGAACGGGGGGGATTCTACGAGCAGTACGTC.

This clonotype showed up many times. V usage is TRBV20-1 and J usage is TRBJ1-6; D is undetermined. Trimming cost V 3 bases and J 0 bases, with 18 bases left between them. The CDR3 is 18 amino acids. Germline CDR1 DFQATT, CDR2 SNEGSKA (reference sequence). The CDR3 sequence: CSASQAPLGSSYNSPLHF. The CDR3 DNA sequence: TGCAGTGCTAGCCAGGCCCCCCTAGGGAGCTCCTATAATTCACCCCTCCACTTT.

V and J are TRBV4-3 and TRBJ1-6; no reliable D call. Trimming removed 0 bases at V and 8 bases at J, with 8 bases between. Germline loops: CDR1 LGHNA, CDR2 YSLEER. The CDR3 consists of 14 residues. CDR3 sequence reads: CASSQEAMDSPLHF. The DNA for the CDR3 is TGCGCCAGCAGCCAAGAGGCGATGGATTCACCCCTCCACTTT.

CDR3 region: CASSPGLRTEAFF. The CDR3 DNA sequence: TGTGCCAGCTCACCAGGGCTACGCACTGAAGCTTTCTTT. This chain connects TRBV18 to TRBJ1-1; unclear D gene. Trimming pared 2 bases from V and 4 bases from J, leaving 8 bases between. The CDR3 loop spans 13 amino acids. From germline, CDR1 is KGHSH and CDR2 LQKENI.

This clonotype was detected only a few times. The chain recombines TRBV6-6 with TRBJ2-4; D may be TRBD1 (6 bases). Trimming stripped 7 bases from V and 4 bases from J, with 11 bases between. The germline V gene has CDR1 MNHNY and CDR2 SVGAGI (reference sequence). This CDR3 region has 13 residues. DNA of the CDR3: TGTGCCAGCACTTGGACAGAGAAAAACATTCAGTACTTC. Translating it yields CASTWTEKNIQYF.

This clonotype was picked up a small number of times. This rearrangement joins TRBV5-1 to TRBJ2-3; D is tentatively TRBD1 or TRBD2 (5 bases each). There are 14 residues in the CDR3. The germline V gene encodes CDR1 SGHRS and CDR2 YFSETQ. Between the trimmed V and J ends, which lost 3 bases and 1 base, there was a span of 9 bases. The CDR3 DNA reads TGCGCCAGCAGCTCTGGGACGGGCACAGATACGCAGTATTTT. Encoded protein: CASSSGTGTDTQYF.

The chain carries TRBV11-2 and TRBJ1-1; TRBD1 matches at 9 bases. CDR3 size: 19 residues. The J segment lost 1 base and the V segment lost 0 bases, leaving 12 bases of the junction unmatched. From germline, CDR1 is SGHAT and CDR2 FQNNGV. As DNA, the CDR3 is TGTGCCAGCAGCTTAGATGAGGGACCAGGGGACAGGGAGAACACTGAAGCTTTCTTT. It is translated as CASSLDEGPGDRENTEAFF.

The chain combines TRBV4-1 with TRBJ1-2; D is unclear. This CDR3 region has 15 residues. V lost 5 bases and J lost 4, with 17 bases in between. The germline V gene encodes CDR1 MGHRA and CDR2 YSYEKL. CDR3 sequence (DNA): TGCGCCAGCAGCGCTCGTTTGCCCCGAGGCTATGGCTACACCTTC. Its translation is CASSARLPRGYGYTF.

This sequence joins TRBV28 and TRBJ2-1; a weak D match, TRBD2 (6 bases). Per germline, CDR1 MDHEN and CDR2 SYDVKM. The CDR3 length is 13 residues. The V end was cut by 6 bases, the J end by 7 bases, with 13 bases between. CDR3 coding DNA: TGTGCCAGCAGGAGCGGCGGGGCGAATGAGCAGTTCTTC. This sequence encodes CASRSGGANEQFF.

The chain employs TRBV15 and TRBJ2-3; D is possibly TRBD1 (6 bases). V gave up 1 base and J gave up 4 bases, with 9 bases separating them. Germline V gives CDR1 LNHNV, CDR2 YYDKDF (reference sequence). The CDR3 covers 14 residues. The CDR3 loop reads CATSRGRGSDTQYF. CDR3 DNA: TGTGCCACCAGCAGAGGAAGGGGGTCAGATACGCAGTATTTT.

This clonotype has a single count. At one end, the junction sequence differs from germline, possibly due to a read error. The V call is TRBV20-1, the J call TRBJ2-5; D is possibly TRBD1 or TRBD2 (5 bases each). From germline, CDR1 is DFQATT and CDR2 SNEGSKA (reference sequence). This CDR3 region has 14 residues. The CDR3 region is CSASRDPHQETQYF. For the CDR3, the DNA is TGCAGTGCTAGCCGGGACCCACACCAGGAGACCCAGTACTTC.

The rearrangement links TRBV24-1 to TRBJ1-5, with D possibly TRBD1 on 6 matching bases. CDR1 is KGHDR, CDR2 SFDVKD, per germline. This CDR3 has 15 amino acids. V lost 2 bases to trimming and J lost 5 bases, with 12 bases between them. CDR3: CATSDSTGWDQPQHF. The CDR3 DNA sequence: TGTGCCACCAGTGATTCTACAGGGTGGGATCAGCCCCAGCATTTT.